These T cell receptor beta chains were read from a single sample in a study of PD-1 blockade in mismatch repair-deficient tumors. Sequenced by immunoSEQ multiplex PCR; TCRdb stores in-frame clones only, minus some. Among around 100,000 clones listed, 82% were seen once. This sample comprised peripheral blood, obtained roughly eight months after starting pembrolizumab. Receptor source: an adult with mismatch repair-deficient cancer. Each CDR3 is given with its conserved first and last residue. Each record gives: D gene, clone size, V gene, J gene, CDR3 DNA, CDR3 protein. The D gene is left open where the match is weak. Size tells how often a clone was seen (once, few, many) or the class of an expanded clone, and some rows leave it out.

TRBD2	few	TRBV7-8	TRBJ2-5	TGTGCCAGCAGCTTAGACACTAGCGGGAGGGAACAAGAGACCCAGTACTTC	CASSLDTSGREQETQYF
.	.	TRBV5-1	TRBJ1-4	TGCGCCAGCGCCCAGAGAGCAACTAATGAAAAACTGTTTTTT	CASAQRATNEKLFF
TRBD2	.	TRBV5-6	TRBJ2-3	TGTGCCAGCAGTTCGGGGGGGATCGTGGATGATACGCAGTATTTT	CASSSGGIVDDTQYF
TRBD1	few	TRBV18	TRBJ1-5	TGTGCCAGCTCACGGACAGGGGGCAGTAGCAATCAGCCCCAGCATTTT	CASSRTGGSSNQPQHF
.	.	TRBV29-1	TRBJ2-5	TGCAGCGCATGGGAGCAAGAGACCCAGTACTTC	CSAWEQETQYF
TRBD1	.	TRBV14	TRBJ2-7	TGTGCCAGCAGCCAAGTTCAGGGGGCAAGGGAGCAGTACTTC	CASSQVQGAREQYF
.	few	TRBV7-2	TRBJ1-2	TGTGCCAGCAGCCGAGACAACAGGGCGAGTGGCTACACCTTC	CASSRDNRASGYTF
.	.	TRBV5-6	TRBJ1-1	TGTGCCAGCAGCTCGGTCGGGGAAAACACTGAAGCTTTCTTT	CASSSVGENTEAFF
.	.	TRBV7-9	TRBJ2-1	TGTGCCAGCAGCCCAGAGGGGGATGAGCAGTTCTTC	CASSPEGDEQFF
TRBD1	.	TRBV9	TRBJ1-3	TGTGCCAGCAGCGGACGATCGGGACAGGCTAGGAACACCATATATTTT	CASSGRSGQARNTIYF
.	.	TRBV5-1	TRBJ1-2	TGCGCCAGCAGCTTGGATTTTAATGGCTACACCTTC	CASSLDFNGYTF
TRBD1	.	TRBV11-2	TRBJ2-1	TGTGCCAGCAGCTTAGCTCCGGGACAGGGAGTTGCCTACAATGAGCAGTTCTTC	CASSLAPGQGVAYNEQFF
TRBD1	.	TRBV14	TRBJ2-7	TGTGCCAGCAGCCAGGGACAGCCCTACGAGCAGTACTTC	CASSQGQPYEQYF
.	.	TRBV9	TRBJ1-3	TGTGCCAGCAGCGTAACCAGGGACGCCGCCGGCACCATATATTTT	CASSVTRDAAGTIYF
.	.	TRBV2	TRBJ1-1	TGTGCCAGCAGTGGAGGCAGGGGGAACACTGAAGCTTTCTTT	CASSGGRGNTEAFF
.	.	TRBV5-1	TRBJ1-1	TGCGCCAGCAGCTTGGCTGCAGGGAGGGACACTGAAGCTTTCTTT	CASSLAAGRDTEAFF
.	.	TRBV5-1	TRBJ2-3	TGCGCCAGCAGCTTGTCAGGGGGGACAGATACGCAGTATTTT	CASSLSGGTDTQYF
TRBD1	.	TRBV6-1	TRBJ1-2	TGTGCCACCCTTTGGACAGGGGGAAGCGGCTACACCTTC	CATLWTGGSGYTF
TRBD2	once	TRBV7-6	TRBJ2-7	TGTGCCAGCAGCAGGTTTAGCGGGATTACCTACGAGCAGTACTTC	CASSRFSGITYEQYF
TRBD1	.	TRBV5-1	TRBJ1-4	TGCGCCAGCAGCTCGACAGGGGTAGCAACTAATGAAAAACTGTTTTTT	CASSSTGVATNEKLFF
.	.	TRBV9	TRBJ1-1	TGTGCCAGCAGCCCATGGACGGGGAACACTGAAGCTTTCTTT	CASSPWTGNTEAFF
.	.	TRBV7-9	TRBJ1-1	TGTGCCAGCAGCCCACAGGGATTACTCAGAGCTTTCTTT	CASSPQGLLRAFF
TRBD1	once	TRBV9	TRBJ1-5	TGTGCCAGCAGCGCCGGGACAGGACTCAATCAGCCCCAGCATTTT	CASSAGTGLNQPQHF
TRBD2	.	TRBV6-1	TRBJ2-7	TGTGCCAGCACGATAGCGGGACGATCCTACGAGCAGTACTTC	CASTIAGRSYEQYF
.	.	TRBV5-5	TRBJ2-1	TGTGCCAGCAGTTCGTGGGTTAGCTCCTACAATGAGCAGTTCTTC	CASSSWVSSYNEQFF
TRBD2	.	TRBV11-2	TRBJ2-1	TGTGCCAGCAGCTTAAGCGGGAGGAGTGACAATGAGCAGTTCTTC	CASSLSGRSDNEQFF
TRBD1	.	TRBV5-4	TRBJ2-2	TGTGCCAGCAGCTTGGGTCGGACAGGGGACACCGGGGAGCTGTTTTTT	CASSLGRTGDTGELFF
TRBD2	.	TRBV5-6	TRBJ2-1	TGTGCCAGTGACCGCTGGACTAGCGATTTCGGTGAGCAGTTCTTC	CASDRWTSDFGEQFF
.	.	TRBV5-1	TRBJ2-1	TGCGCCAGCAGCCCCGAAGCGGACTCCTACAATGAGCAGTTCTTC	CASSPEADSYNEQFF
TRBD1	.	TRBV5-8	TRBJ2-1	TGTGCCAGCAGCTTGCAGGGGGATGAGCAGTTCTTC	CASSLQGDEQFF
.	.	TRBV6-1	TRBJ1-4	TGTGCCAGCAGCGCGGGACACCTCGATGAAAAACTGTTTTTT	CASSAGHLDEKLFF
TRBD1	few	TRBV11-3	TRBJ2-1	TGTGCCAGCCTGGGACAGGGTGTCAATGAGCAGTTCTTC	CASLGQGVNEQFF
.	.	TRBV6-1	TRBJ2-4	TGTGCCAGCAGTGAAGCGGGTCCCAAAAACATTCAGTACTTC	CASSEAGPKNIQYF
TRBD2	.	TRBV11-2	TRBJ2-1	TGTGCCAGCAGCTTTAGCCCGGGACTAGCCACCTACAATGAGCAGTTCTTC	CASSFSPGLATYNEQFF
.	.	TRBV19	TRBJ1-1	TGTGCCAGTAAGCGACCAATGAACACTGAAGCTTTCTTT	CASKRPMNTEAFF
.	.	TRBV11-2	TRBJ1-2	TGTGCCAGCAGCTTAGAGGGGAGAGGGGGAAACTATGGCTACACCTTC	CASSLEGRGGNYGYTF
.	.	TRBV2	TRBJ1-2	TGTGCCAGCAGTGACCGGGATAGATATGGCTACACCTTC	CASSDRDRYGYTF
.	.	TRBV27	TRBJ2-7	TGTGCCAGCAGTTTAGGTCCCCCGGGACACTCCTACGAGCAGTACTTC	CASSLGPPGHSYEQYF
.	.	TRBV11-3	TRBJ2-7	TGTGCCAGCAGCTTTTTAGCTAACGAGCAGTACTTC	CASSFLANEQYF
.	.	TRBV5-1	TRBJ2-5	TGCGCCAGCAGCTCGATCCAGGCTAGGGACCCGGAGACCCAGTACTTC	CASSSIQARDPETQYF
.	.	TRBV30	TRBJ2-5	TGTGCCTGGAGTGTATCCGGGACCGGGACCCAGTACTTC	CAWSVSGTGTQYF
.	few	TRBV30	TRBJ1-2	TGTGCCTGGAGTTCGGGTAACTATGGCTACACCTTC	CAWSSGNYGYTF
TRBD1	.	TRBV6-6	TRBJ1-1	TGTGCCAGCAGTGTTACAGGGGAGTTGTGGAACACTGAAGCTTTCTTT	CASSVTGELWNTEAFF
TRBD2	.	TRBV12-5	TRBJ2-1	TGTGCTAGTGGTCCCCCGACTAGCGATCCTCACAATGAGCAGTTCTTC	CASGPPTSDPHNEQFF
.	.	TRBV4-3	TRBJ2-7	TGCGCCAGCAGCCAAGGGGTTGGGAGCTACGAGCAGTACTTC	CASSQGVGSYEQYF
TRBD2	.	TRBV7-9	TRBJ2-1	TGTGCCAGCAGCCCGGGAGGCTTGAATGAGCAGTTCTTC	CASSPGGLNEQFF
TRBD1	.	TRBV6-6	TRBJ2-7	TGTGCCAGCAGCCCGTCGGGACAGGGGTCCTACGAGCAGTACTTC	CASSPSGQGSYEQYF
TRBD2	once	TRBV7-9	TRBJ2-1	TGTGCCAGCAGCTTAGAACTAGCGGGACAGTTCTTC	CASSLELAGQFF
.	once	TRBV4-1	TRBJ2-1	TGCGCCAGCAGCCCACACGGGCCTACCGAGCAGTTCTTC	CASSPHGPTEQFF
.	.	TRBV5-1	TRBJ2-5	TGCGCCAGCAGCCGGGGGACAAAAGAGACCCAGTACTTC	CASSRGTKETQYF
.	.	TRBV4-3	TRBJ2-7	TGCGCCAGCAGCCAAGCCCACTCAACCTGGGGCAGGATGGGCTCCGAGCAGTACTTC	CASSQAHSTWGRMGSEQYF
.	.	TRBV6-1	TRBJ2-3	TGTGCCAGCAGTTTGGTTAACCTGGGCACAGATACGCAGTATTTT	CASSLVNLGTDTQYF
.	.	TRBV6-1	TRBJ1-1	TGTGCCAGCAGTGAAGCGTGGGACCGGGGAGCTTTCTTT	CASSEAWDRGAFF
TRBD2	few	TRBV7-9	TRBJ2-7	TGTGCCAGCATCTATAGCGGGAGCCCCTACGAGCAGTACTTC	CASIYSGSPYEQYF
TRBD1	.	TRBV11-1	TRBJ2-3	TGTGCCAGCAACCGAGACAGGGGGCTCGCGGCAGATACGCAGTATTTT	CASNRDRGLAADTQYF
TRBD1	.	TRBV7-9	TRBJ1-1	TGTGCCAGCAGCTCTACACAGGGACAGGCCACTGAAGCTTTCTTT	CASSSTQGQATEAFF
TRBD1	few	TRBV19	TRBJ1-5	TGTGCCAGTAGTATCGGACAGGGTCGTTTTCAGCCCCAGCATTTT	CASSIGQGRFQPQHF
.	.	TRBV21-1	TRBJ2-1	TGTGCCAGCAGCAAAAGACAAGCGGGCGACAATGAGCAGTTCTTC	CASSKRQAGDNEQFF
.	.	TRBV29-1	TRBJ2-4	TGCAGCGTTGTCTTGCCTAGTACCAAAAACATTCAGTACTTC	CSVVLPSTKNIQYF
.	.	TRBV2	TRBJ2-4	TGTGCCAGCAGTGAGGTAGCGCTCGCCAAAAACATTCAGTACTTC	CASSEVALAKNIQYF